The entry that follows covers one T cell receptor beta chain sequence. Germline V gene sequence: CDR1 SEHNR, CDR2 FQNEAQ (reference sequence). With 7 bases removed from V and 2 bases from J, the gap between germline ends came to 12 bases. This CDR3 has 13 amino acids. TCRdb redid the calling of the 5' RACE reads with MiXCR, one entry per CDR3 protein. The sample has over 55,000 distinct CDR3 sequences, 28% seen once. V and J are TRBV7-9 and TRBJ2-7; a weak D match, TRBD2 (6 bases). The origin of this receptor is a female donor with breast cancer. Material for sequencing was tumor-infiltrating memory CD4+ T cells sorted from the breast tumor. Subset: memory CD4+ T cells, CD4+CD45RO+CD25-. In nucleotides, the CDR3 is TGTGCCAGCACCGTAGGCGGGGCCTACGAGCAGTACTTC. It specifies CASTVGGAYEQYF.